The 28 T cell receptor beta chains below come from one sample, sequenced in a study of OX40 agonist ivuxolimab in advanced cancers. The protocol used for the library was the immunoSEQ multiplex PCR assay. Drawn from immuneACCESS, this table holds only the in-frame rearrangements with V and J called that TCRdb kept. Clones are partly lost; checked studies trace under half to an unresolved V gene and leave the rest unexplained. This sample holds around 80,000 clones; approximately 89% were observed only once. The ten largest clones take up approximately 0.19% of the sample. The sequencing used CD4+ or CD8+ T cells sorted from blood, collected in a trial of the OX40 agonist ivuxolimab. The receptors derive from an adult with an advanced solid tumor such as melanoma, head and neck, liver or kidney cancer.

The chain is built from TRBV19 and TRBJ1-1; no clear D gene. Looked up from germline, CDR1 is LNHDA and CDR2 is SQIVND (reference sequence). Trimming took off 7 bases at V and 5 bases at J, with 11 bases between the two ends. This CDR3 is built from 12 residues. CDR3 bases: TGTGCCAGTACCCGAAGGGAAACTGAAGCTTTCTTT. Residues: CASTRRETEAFF.

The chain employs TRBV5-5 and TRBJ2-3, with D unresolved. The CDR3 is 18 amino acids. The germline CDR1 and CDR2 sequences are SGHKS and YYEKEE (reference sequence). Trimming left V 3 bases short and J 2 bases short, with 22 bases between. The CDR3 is CASSSRPASRLPTDTQYF. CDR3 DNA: TGTGCCAGCAGCTCGAGACCCGCCTCCCGACTTCCCACAGATACGCAGTATTTT.

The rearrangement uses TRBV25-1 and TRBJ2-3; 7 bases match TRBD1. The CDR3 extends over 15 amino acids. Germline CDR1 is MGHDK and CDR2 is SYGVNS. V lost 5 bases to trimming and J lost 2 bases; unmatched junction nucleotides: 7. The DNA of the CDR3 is TGTGCCAGCAGTCACCGGGACAGACACACAGATACGCAGTATTTT. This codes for CASSHRDRHTDTQYF.

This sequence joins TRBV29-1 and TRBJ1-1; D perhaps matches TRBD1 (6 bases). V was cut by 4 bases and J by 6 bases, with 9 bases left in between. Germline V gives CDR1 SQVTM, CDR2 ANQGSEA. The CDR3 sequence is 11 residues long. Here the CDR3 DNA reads TGCAGCGTTGGGGGGCCTCCTGAAGCTTTCTTT. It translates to CSVGGPPEAFF.

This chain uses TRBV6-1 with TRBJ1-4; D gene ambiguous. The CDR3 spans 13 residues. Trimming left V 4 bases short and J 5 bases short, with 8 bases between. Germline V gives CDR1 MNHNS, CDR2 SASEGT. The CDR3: CASSGSSNEKLFF. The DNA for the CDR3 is TGTGCCAGCAGTGGGTCATCAAATGAAAAACTGTTTTTT.

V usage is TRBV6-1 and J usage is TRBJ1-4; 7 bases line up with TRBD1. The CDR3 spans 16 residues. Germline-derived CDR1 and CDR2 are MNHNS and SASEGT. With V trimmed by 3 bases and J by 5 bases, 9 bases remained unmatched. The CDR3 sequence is CASSDGTAVGNEKLFF. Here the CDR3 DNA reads TGTGCCAGCAGTGACGGGACAGCAGTAGGGAATGAAAAACTGTTTTTT.

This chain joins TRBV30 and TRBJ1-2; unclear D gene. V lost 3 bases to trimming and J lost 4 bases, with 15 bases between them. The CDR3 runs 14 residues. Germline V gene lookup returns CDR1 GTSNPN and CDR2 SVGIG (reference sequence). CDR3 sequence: CAWRSGVGAYGYTF. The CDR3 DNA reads TGTGCCTGGAGGAGCGGGGTAGGAGCCTATGGCTACACCTTC.

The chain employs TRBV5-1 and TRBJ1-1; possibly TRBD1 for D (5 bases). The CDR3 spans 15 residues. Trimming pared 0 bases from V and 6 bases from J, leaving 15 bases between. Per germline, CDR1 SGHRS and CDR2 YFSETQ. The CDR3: CASSLGAGIVSEAFF. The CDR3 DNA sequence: TGCGCCAGCAGCTTGGGAGCAGGGATCGTCTCTGAAGCTTTCTTT.

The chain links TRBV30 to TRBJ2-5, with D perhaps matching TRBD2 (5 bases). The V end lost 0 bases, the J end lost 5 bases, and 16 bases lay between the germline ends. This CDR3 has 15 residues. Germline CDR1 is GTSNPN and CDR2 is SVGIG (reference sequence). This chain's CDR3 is CAWSVLRLTTETQYF. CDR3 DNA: TGTGCCTGGAGTGTACTTAGACTAACAACGGAGACCCAGTACTTC.

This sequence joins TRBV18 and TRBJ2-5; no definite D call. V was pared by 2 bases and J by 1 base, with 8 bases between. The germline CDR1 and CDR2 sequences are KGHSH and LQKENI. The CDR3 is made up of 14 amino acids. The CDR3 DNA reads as TGTGCCAGCTCACCATTGGGCGCCCAAGAGACCCAGTACTTC. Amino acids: CASSPLGAQETQYF.

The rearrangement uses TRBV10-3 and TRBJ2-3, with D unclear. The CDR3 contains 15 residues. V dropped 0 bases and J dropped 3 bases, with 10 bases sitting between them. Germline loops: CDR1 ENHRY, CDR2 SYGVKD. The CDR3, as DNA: TGTGCCATCAGTGAGTCTGGGTCACAAACAGATACGCAGTATTTT. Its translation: CAISESGSQTDTQYF.

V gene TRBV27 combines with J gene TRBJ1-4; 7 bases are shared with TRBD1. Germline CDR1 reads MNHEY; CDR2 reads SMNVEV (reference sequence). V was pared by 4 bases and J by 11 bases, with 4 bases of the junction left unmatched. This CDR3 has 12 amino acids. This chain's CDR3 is CASSYRGGKLFF. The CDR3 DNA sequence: TGTGCCAGCAGTTACAGGGGCGGGAAACTGTTTTTT.

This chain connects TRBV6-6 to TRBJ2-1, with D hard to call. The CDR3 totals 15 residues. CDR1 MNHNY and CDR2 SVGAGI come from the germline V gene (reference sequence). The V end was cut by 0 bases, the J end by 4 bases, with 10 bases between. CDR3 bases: TGTGCCAGCAGTTACTCGAGCCCGAATTACAATGAGCAGTTCTTC. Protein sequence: CASSYSSPNYNEQFF.

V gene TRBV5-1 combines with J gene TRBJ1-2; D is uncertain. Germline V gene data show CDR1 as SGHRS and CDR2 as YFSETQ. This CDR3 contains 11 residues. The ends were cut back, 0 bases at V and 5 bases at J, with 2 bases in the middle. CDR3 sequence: CASSLGYGYTF. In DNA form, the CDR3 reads TGCGCCAGCAGCTTGGGGTATGGCTACACCTTC.

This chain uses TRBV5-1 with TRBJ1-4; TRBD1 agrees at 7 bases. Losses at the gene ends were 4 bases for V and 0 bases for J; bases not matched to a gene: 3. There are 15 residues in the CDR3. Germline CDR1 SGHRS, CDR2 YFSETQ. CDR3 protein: CASSKGQSTNEKLFF. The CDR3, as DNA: TGCGCCAGCAGCAAGGGACAGTCAACTAATGAAAAACTGTTTTTT.

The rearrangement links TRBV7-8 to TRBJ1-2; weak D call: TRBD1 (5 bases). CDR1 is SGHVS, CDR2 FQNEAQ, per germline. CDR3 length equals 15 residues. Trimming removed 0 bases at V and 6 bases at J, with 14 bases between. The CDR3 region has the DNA TGTGCCAGCAGCTTAGCCCAGGGCCCCGGACATGGCTACACCTTC. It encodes CASSLAQGPGHGYTF.

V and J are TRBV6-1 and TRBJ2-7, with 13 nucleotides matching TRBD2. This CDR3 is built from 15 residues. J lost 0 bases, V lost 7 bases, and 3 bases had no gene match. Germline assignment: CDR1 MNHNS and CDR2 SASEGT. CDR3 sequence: CASKTSGGASYEQYF. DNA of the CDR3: TGTGCCAGCAAAACTAGCGGGGGGGCCTCCTACGAGCAGTACTTC.

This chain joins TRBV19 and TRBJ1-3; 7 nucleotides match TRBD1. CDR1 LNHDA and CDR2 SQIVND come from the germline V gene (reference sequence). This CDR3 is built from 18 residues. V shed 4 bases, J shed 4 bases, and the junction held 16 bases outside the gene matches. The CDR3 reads CASSTTGTAKPGGNTIYF. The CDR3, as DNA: TGTGCCAGTAGTACCACCGGGACAGCTAAACCTGGGGGAAACACCATATATTTT.

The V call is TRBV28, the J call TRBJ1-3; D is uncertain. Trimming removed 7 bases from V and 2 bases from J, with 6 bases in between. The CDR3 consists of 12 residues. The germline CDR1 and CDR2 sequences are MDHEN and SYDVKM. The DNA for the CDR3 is TGTGCCAGCACAAGCACTGGAAACACCATATATTTT. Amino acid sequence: CASTSTGNTIYF.

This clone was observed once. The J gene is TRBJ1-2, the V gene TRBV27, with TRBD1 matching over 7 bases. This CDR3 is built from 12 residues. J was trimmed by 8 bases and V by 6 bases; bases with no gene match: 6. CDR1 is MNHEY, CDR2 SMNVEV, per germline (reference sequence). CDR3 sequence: CASRKGALGYTF. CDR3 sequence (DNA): TGTGCCAGCAGGAAGGGGGCGCTCGGCTACACCTTC.

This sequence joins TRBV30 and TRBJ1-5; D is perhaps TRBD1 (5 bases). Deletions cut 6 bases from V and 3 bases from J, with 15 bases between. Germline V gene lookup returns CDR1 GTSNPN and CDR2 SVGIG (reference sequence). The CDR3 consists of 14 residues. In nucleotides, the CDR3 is TGTGCCTGCGACATTCCAGGGTCCAATCAGCCCCAGCATTTT. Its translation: CACDIPGSNQPQHF.

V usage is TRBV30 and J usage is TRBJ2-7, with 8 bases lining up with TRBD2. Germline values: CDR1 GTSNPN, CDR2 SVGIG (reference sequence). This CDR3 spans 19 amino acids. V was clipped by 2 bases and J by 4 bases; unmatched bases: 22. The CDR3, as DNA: TGTGCCTGGAGTACACCGGGACTAGGATTGAACGGAAGAAGTTACGAGCAGTACTTC. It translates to CAWSTPGLGLNGRSYEQYF.

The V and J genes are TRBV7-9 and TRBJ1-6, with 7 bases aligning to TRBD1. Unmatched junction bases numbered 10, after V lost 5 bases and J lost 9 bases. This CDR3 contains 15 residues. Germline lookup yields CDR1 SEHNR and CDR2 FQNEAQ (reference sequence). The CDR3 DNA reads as TGTGCCAGCAGCGGCCTAGACAGGGAGCGTTCACCCCTCCACTTT. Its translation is CASSGLDRERSPLHF.

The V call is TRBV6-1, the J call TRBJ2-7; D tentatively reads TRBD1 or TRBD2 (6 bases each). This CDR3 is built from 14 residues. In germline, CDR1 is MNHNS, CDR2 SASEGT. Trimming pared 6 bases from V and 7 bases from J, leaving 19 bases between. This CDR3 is CASRFRGHLVEQYF. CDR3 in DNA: TGTGCCAGCAGATTCCGGGGGCACCTGGTGGAGCAGTACTTC.

The CDR3 is CASSGGTGVYGYTF. DNA for the CDR3: TGTGCCAGCAGCGGCGGGACAGGGGTATATGGCTACACCTTC. V gene TRBV28 combines with J gene TRBJ1-2; 10 bases are shared with TRBD1. Germline V CDR1 and CDR2: MDHEN, SYDVKM. CDR3 length: 14 residues. Losses at the gene ends were 6 bases for V and 5 bases for J; bases not matched to a gene: 6.

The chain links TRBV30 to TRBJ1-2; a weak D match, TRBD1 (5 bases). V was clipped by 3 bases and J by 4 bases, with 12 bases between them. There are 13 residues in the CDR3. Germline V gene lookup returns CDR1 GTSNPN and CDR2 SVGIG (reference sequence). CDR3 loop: CAWRVRDGYGYTF. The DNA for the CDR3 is TGTGCCTGGAGGGTGCGGGACGGCTATGGCTACACCTTC.

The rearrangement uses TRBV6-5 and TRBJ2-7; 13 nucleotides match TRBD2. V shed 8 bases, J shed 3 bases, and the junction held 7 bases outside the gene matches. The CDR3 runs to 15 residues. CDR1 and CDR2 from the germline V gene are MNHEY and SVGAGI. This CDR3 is CASARTSGGIYEQYF. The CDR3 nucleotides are TGTGCCAGCGCCCGGACTAGCGGGGGCATCTACGAGCAGTACTTC.

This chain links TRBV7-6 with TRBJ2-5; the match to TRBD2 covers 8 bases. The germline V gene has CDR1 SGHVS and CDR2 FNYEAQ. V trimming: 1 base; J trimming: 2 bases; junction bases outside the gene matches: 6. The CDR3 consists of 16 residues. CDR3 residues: CASSLVSGGLQETQYF. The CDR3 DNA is TGTGCCAGCAGCTTAGTCAGCGGGGGCCTTCAAGAGACCCAGTACTTC.